This T cell receptor (beta chain) was captured in a study of T cells in Graves' hyperthyroidism and ophthalmopathy. The investigators amplified TCR beta CDR3 regions from RNA transcripts. An initial round of RT-PCR targeting the TCR CDR3 relied on the HTBI primer set. TCRdb re-derived calls from the multiplex PCR reads in MiXCR, one entry per CDR3 protein. The sample has about 840,000 distinct CDR3 sequences, over 35% seen once. The germline V gene encodes CDR1 SGDLS and CDR2 YYNGEE. The CDR3 spans 15 residues. Hyperthyroidism, newly diagnosed and lasting under 2 months, affected patients aged 18 to 65. A patient was excluded if there was uncontrolled infection, other autoimmune disease, pregnancy or lactation. Of note for this clonotype: The junction does not match germline at one end; this may be a read error.

This sequence originates from a man aged 18 to 30 with Graves' hyperthyroidism. The sample comprised blood. The chain links TRBV9 to TRBJ2-2, with D maybe TRBD2 (6 bases). As DNA, the CDR3 is TGTGCCAGCAGCGGACGGGACCACTCAGGAGGGGAGCCGTTTTTT. Its protein is CASSGRDHSGGEPFF.